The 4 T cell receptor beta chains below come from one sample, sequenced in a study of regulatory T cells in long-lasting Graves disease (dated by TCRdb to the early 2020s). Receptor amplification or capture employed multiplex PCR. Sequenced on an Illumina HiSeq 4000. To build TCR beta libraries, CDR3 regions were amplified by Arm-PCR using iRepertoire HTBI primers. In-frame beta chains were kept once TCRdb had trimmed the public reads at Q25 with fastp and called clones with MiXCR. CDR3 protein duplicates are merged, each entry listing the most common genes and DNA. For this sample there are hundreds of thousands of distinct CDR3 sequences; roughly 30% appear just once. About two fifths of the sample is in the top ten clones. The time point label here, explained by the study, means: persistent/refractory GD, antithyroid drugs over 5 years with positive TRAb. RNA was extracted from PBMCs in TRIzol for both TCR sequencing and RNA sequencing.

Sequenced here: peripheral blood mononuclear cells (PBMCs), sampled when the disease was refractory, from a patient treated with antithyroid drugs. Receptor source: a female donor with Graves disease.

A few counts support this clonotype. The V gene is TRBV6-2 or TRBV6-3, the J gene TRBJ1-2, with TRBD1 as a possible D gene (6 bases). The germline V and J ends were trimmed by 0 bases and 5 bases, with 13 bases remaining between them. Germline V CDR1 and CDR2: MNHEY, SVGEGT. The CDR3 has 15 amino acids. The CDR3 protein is CASSYSQGGTYGYTF. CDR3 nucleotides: TGTGCCAGCAGTTACTCACAGGGAGGAACTTATGGCTACACCTTC.

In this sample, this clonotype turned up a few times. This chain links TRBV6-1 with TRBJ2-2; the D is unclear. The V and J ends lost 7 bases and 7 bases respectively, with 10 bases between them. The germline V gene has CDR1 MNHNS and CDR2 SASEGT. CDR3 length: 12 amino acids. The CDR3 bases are TGTGCCAGCACGTGGTCCTACGGGGAGCTGTTTTTT. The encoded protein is CASTWSYGELFF.

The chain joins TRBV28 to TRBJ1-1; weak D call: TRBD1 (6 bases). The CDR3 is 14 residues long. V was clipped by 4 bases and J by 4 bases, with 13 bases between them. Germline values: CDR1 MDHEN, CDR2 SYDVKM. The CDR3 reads CASSSPTGPTEAFF. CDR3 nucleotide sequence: TGTGCCAGCAGTTCACCTACAGGGCCCACTGAAGCTTTCTTT.

The CDR3 loop is CSVEEPGQGYEQYF. In DNA form, the CDR3 reads TGCAGCGTTGAAGAACCAGGACAGGGATACGAGCAGTACTTC. The V call is TRBV29-1, the J call TRBJ2-7, with 8 positions matching TRBD1. The junction had 5 bases not matched to a gene; V was cut back by 0 bases and J by 4 bases. CDR3 length: 14 residues. Per germline, CDR1 SQVTM and CDR2 ANQGSEA.